The following is a TCR beta chain sequence with its context. Its specificity is not known. Only in-frame clones appear in the TCRdb table, and some are missing; sequencing was by immunoSEQ multiplex PCR. There are 2,000 or so clones in the sample; about 20% occur only once, and approximately 22% lies in the top ten. Sample treatment: randomized to nivolumab then ipilimumab (arm A) or the reverse (arm B). This entry comes from a study of sequential checkpoint blockade in melanoma. Study-wide context: Each arm's sequence ended with maintenance nivolumab. After nivolumab or ipilimumab alone, twenty-two patients had week-13 rebiopsies. Study outcomes and limitations: PD-L1 staining and CD8+ counts, not mutational load, tracked tumor T-cell clonality.

This CDR3 comprises 16 residues. V shed 7 bases and J 2 bases; nucleotides not matched to a gene: 9. The sequence was obtained from a human donor with melanoma. The sample here was tumor tissue (inferred from file names), taken from a patient given nivolumab and ipilimumab in sequence. The chain has TRBV6-7 and TRBJ2-1; 9 bases are shared with TRBD1. TRBV6-7 is reported as an ORF; its role is uncertain. The chain's CDR3 is CASTIPGQGTYNEQFF. As DNA, the CDR3 is TGTGCCAGCACCATACCGGGACAGGGAACCTACAATGAGCAGTTCTTC.